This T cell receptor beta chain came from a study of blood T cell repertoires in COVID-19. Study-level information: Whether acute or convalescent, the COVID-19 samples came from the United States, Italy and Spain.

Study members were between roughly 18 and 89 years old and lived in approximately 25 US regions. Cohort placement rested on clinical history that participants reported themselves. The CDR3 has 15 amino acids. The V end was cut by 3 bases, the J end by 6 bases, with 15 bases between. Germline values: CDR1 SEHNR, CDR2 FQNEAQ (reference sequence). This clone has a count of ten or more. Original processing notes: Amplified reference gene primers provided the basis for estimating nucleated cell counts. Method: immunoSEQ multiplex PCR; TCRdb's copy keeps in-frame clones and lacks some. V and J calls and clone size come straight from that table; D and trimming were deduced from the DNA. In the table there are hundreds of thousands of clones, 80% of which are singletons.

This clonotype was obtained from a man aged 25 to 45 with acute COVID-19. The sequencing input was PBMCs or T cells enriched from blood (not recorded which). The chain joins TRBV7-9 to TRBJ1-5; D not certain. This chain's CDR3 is CASSLSAATGQPQHF. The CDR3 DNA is TGTGCCAGCAGCTTGTCCGCTGCAACGGGTCAGCCCCAGCATTTT.